The 20 T cell receptor beta chains given below trace back to one sample, sequenced in a study of cytomegalovirus exposure and HLA in healthy donors. The PCR contained 60 Vbeta and 13 Jbeta primers. Libraries were prepared by immunoSEQ multiplex PCR; TCRdb keeps only in-frame clonotypes and omits some of them. The table lists about 140,000 clones, 75% to 90% of them singletons. The sequencing input was PBMCs. These receptor sequences come from a female donor in good health and CMV-seronegative.

The V gene is TRBV15, the J gene TRBJ2-5; TRBD1 is a possible D gene (5 bases). The ends were cut back, 2 bases at V and 4 bases at J, with 8 bases in the middle. The CDR3 sequence is 13 residues long. Per the germline V gene, CDR1 is LNHNV and CDR2 is YYDKDF (reference sequence). Here the CDR3 DNA reads TGTGCCACCAGCAGAAATCAGGGAGAGACCCAGTACTTC. This codes for CATSRNQGETQYF.

This chain joins TRBV30 and TRBJ1-5; 9 bases are shared with TRBD1. The trim removed 2 bases at V and 4 bases at J, leaving 3 bases unmatched. The CDR3 sequence is 14 residues long. Germline V gives CDR1 GTSNPN, CDR2 SVGIG (reference sequence). The CDR3 DNA is TGTGCCTGGAGTATACAGGGGGCAAATCAGCCCCAGCATTTT. It is translated as CAWSIQGANQPQHF.

This clone came up once. J is TRBJ2-5 and V is TRBV6-5, with D possibly TRBD1 on 5 matching bases. The DNA end favors TRBJ2-7, so the J call may be wrong. Germline CDR1 MNHEY, CDR2 SVGAGI. This CDR3 contains 14 residues. The CDR3: CASSTGPSSYEQYF. The CDR3 DNA follows: TGTGCCAGCAGTACAGGCCCGAGCTCCTACGAGCAGTACTTC.

The rearrangement uses TRBV2 and TRBJ2-5, with a tentative D call TRBD1 (6 bases). The germline CDR1 and CDR2 sequences are SNHLY and FYNNEI. The CDR3 consists of 15 residues. Trimming took 2 bases from V and 5 from J, leaving 15 bases between them. For the CDR3, the DNA is TGTGCCAGCAGTGAATCCGGGACACTCTGGGAGACCCAGTACTTC. This gives the protein CASSESGTLWETQYF.

In its sample, this clone was seen once. The chain uses TRBV5-1 and TRBJ2-4, with 11 positions matching TRBD1. V dropped 0 bases and J dropped 6; count of bases not matched to a gene: 5. From germline, CDR1 is SGHRS and CDR2 YFSETQ. The CDR3 is 16 residues long. The CDR3 loop reads CASSLDLGTGGNIQYF. The CDR3 bases are TGCGCCAGCAGCTTGGACCTAGGGACAGGGGGAAACATTCAGTACTTC.

This clone was observed a few times. This chain links TRBV28 with TRBJ1-5; no reliable D call. The length of the CDR3 is 11 residues. Deletions cut 10 bases from V and 5 bases from J, with 9 bases between. The germline V gene has CDR1 MDHEN and CDR2 SYDVKM. Here the CDR3 reads CATAGDQPQHF. CDR3 DNA: TGTGCCACCGCGGGAGATCAGCCCCAGCATTTT.

The chain combines TRBV7-9 with TRBJ2-5, with 8 bases matching TRBD2. V gave up 5 bases and J gave up 3 bases; unmatched junction bases: 5. Germline V gene sequence: CDR1 SEHNR, CDR2 FQNEAQ (reference sequence). The CDR3 covers 14 residues. CDR3 loop: CASSLGLAEETQYF. CDR3 DNA sequence: TGTGCCAGCAGCCTCGGACTAGCAGAAGAGACCCAGTACTTC.

This clone was seen only once. The genes are TRBV15 and TRBJ2-5, with TRBD1 as a possible D gene (6 bases). The V and J ends lost 0 bases and 2 bases respectively, with 13 bases between them. The CDR3 is made up of 16 amino acids. In germline, CDR1 is LNHNV, CDR2 YYDKDF (reference sequence). CDR3 DNA sequence: TGTGCCACCAGCAGAGATGAGGGGGAACGGCAAGAGACCCAGTACTTC. Its translation is CATSRDEGERQETQYF.

The chain carries TRBV28 and TRBJ2-3, with D possibly being TRBD1 (6 bases). The CDR3 has 16 amino acids. The germline gives CDR1 MDHEN, CDR2 SYDVKM. The V gene lost 5 bases and the J gene lost 0 bases, with 15 bases spanning the gap. The CDR3 DNA follows: TGTGCCAGCAGTCAGGCCCCAGACAGGAGCACAGATACGCAGTATTTT. Amino acids: CASSQAPDRSTDTQYF.

This clone appeared a single time. The chain employs TRBV7-9 and TRBJ1-2, with 9 nucleotides matching TRBD1. With 0 bases clipped from V and 13 bases from J, the junction kept 6 bases outside the gene matches. The CDR3 contains 13 residues. Looked up from germline, CDR1 is SEHNR and CDR2 is FQNEAQ (reference sequence). The CDR3 bases are TGTGCCAGCAGCTTAGCAACAGGGGGCGCGTTCACCTTC. It yields the protein CASSLATGGAFTF.

J is TRBJ1-1 and V is TRBV18, with 7 bases identical to TRBD1. The trim removed 4 bases at V and 1 base at J, leaving 6 bases unmatched. Germline loops: CDR1 KGHSH, CDR2 LQKENI. The CDR3 loop spans 15 amino acids. CDR3: CASSQSTGTNTEAFF. Written as DNA, the CDR3 is TGTGCCAGCTCACAATCGACAGGGACGAACACTGAAGCTTTCTTT.

J is TRBJ2-2 and V is TRBV19; TRBD2 agrees at 7 bases. CDR1 is LNHDA and CDR2 is SQIVND in the germline V gene (reference sequence). This CDR3 is built from 17 residues. V trimming: 6 bases; J trimming: 2 bases; junction bases outside the gene matches: 12. The CDR3 is CASRSRELAFNTGELFF. The CDR3 coding sequence is TGTGCCAGTAGGTCGAGAGAACTAGCGTTTAACACCGGGGAGCTGTTTTTT.

This chain connects TRBV27 to TRBJ2-5, with 13 bases matching TRBD2. V was clipped by 6 bases and J by 3 bases; unmatched bases: 4. The CDR3 covers 15 residues. Germline-derived CDR1 and CDR2 are MNHEY and SMNVEV (reference sequence). The CDR3 DNA sequence: TGTGCCAGCAGGGTGACTAGCGGGAGGAAAGAGACCCAGTACTTC. Its protein product is CASRVTSGRKETQYF.

The chain carries TRBV7-9 and TRBJ1-3, with D uncertain. CDR3 length: 17 residues. The V gene's germline CDR1 is SEHNR and CDR2 FQNEAQ (reference sequence). Trimming removed 1 base from V and 0 bases from J, with 13 bases in between. The CDR3 nucleotides read TGTGCCAGCAGCTTAGGATATCAGGATGCCTCTGGAAACACCATATATTTT. Translating gives CASSLGYQDASGNTIYF.

Details on this clone: At one end the junction does not follow the germline gene, possibly because of a read error. The chain recombines TRBV6-5 with TRBJ2-7; maybe TRBD2 (6 bases). CDR1 and CDR2 (germline): MNHEY, SVGAGI. The length of the CDR3 is 16 residues. The CDR3 nucleotides are TGTGCCAGCAGTCACTCGGTATTAGCGGACCCCTGGGAGCAGTACTTC. It codes for CASSHSVLADPWEQYF.

V usage is TRBV19 and J usage is TRBJ1-4; a possible D gene is TRBD1 (6 bases). Germline loops: CDR1 LNHDA, CDR2 SQIVND (reference sequence). Trimming stripped 11 bases from V and 0 bases from J, with 25 bases between. CDR3 size: 18 residues. The CDR3 sequence is CAPDGLWDTTTTNEKLFF. CDR3 bases: TGTGCCCCGGATGGTCTATGGGACACTACCACAACTAATGAAAAACTGTTTTTT.

The chain carries TRBV5-4 and TRBJ2-1, with 7 bases aligning to TRBD2. With 0 bases clipped from V and 8 bases from J, the junction kept 5 bases outside the gene matches. CDR1 is SGHNT and CDR2 is YYREEE in the germline V gene (reference sequence). There are 14 residues in the CDR3. CDR3 residues: CASSLGEGGDEQFF. CDR3 sequence (DNA): TGTGCCAGCAGCTTGGGGGAGGGCGGAGATGAGCAGTTCTTC.

The V and J genes are TRBV18 and TRBJ2-1; TRBD2 agrees at 13 bases. V trimming: 3 bases; J trimming: 8 bases; junction bases outside the gene matches: 7. The CDR3 is made up of 16 amino acids. The germline V gene has CDR1 KGHSH and CDR2 LQKENI. The CDR3 nucleotides read TGTGCCAGCTCACCCCCACTAGCGGGAGGGCCCGATGAGCAGTTCTTC. Translated, it gives CASSPPLAGGPDEQFF.

The chain employs TRBV19 and TRBJ1-5; TRBD1 aligns across 7 bases. The V and J ends lost 7 bases and 7 bases, in that order; junction bases with no gene match: 7. The germline CDR1 and CDR2 sequences are LNHDA and SQIVND (reference sequence). The CDR3 is 13 residues long. CDR3 sequence: CASTPTGRQPQHF. In DNA form, the CDR3 reads TGTGCCAGTACCCCGACAGGGAGACAGCCCCAGCATTTT.

The chain joins TRBV19 to TRBJ1-1; TRBD1 aligns across 7 bases. The CDR3 is made up of 16 amino acids. CDR1 is LNHDA and CDR2 is SQIVND in the germline V gene (reference sequence). Trimming at V came to 7 bases and at J to 4 bases, leaving 15 bases not matched to a gene. The CDR3 sequence: CASNPREGGTATEAFF. CDR3 nucleotides: TGTGCCAGTAACCCCCGGGAAGGGGGGACAGCCACTGAAGCTTTCTTT.